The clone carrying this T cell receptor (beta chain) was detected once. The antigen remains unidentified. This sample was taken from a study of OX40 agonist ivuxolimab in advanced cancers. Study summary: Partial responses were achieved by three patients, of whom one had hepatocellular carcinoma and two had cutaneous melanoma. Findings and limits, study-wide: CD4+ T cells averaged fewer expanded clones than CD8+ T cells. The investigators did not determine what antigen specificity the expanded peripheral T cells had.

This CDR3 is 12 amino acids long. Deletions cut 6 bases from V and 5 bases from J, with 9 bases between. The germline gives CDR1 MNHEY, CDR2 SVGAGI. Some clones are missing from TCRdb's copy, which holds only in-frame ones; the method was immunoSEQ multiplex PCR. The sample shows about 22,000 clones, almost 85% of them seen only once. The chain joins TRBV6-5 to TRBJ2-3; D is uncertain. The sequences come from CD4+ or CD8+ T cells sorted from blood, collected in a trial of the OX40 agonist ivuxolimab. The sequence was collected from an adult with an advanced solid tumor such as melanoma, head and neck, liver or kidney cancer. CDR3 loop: CASSSGEDTQYF. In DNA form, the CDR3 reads TGTGCCAGCAGCTCGGGCGAAGATACGCAGTATTTT.